The following is a T cell receptor beta chain sequence with its context. Original analysis: Nucleated cell counts were estimated from reference gene primer amplification. Only in-frame clones appear in the TCRdb table, and some are missing; sequencing was by immunoSEQ multiplex PCR. The DNA was the basis for D and trimming; V, J and clone size are from that table. The top ten clones hold 1.5% of a sample with 130,000 or so clones, about 86% of them seen once. The data originate from a study of blood T cell repertoires in COVID-19. Turning to the study itself: COVID-19 samples collected from the United States, Italy and Spain covered acute and convalescent phases.

The CDR3 is 13 residues long. In germline, CDR1 is GTSNPN, CDR2 SVGIG (reference sequence). Trimming took off 4 bases at V and 2 bases at J, with 11 bases between the two ends. This receptor was obtained from a woman aged 60-75 years with acute or convalescent COVID-19. Specimen: peripheral blood. The chain carries TRBV30 and TRBJ1-1; D perhaps matches TRBD1 (5 bases). The CDR3 region has the DNA TGTGCCTGGAAAGGGGTTAGTAACACTGAAGCTTTCTTT. The encoded protein is CAWKGVSNTEAFF.